This paragraph covers one TCR beta chain sequence. Its antigen is undetermined. For the second PCR, which ran for about 6 to 11 cycles, a sample-barcoded 5' primer and a J-beta primer mix were used. From the 5' RACE reads, TCRdb called clonotypes with MiXCR, one entry per CDR3 protein. The table records about 600,000 distinct CDR3 sequences, around 48% of them present only once. Aged roughly 6 to 90, donors were systemically healthy Caucasians from Russia. The sample comes from a study of blood T cells in healthy people across ages. The study, taken as a whole, reports: Donor CMV infection status was unknown, possibly confounding age-related changes in expanded clonotypes.

Germline V gene lookup returns CDR1 SGHTA and CDR2 FQGNSA. This CDR3 has 12 amino acids. V dropped 11 bases and J dropped 4 bases, with 14 bases sitting between them. This chain connects TRBV7-2 to TRBJ1-2; the D gene is possibly TRBD1 (6 bases). Sequencing was carried out using blood. This receptor was taken from a man aged 80 or over in good health. The DNA for the CDR3 is TGTGCCGTGACCAGGGGTGGCTATGGCTACACCTTC. Protein product: CAVTRGGYGYTF.